This T cell receptor (beta chain) stems from a study of a mutant IDH1 vaccine in newly diagnosed glioma (dated by TCRdb to the early 2020s). About the study as a whole: Eight vaccinations were administered to patients in weeks 1, 3, 5, 7, 11, 15, 19 and 23, corresponding to visits V03 through V10. In the chemotherapy-containing groups, vaccination started alongside temozolomide cycles, whereas in patients who had radiotherapy alone it started 4-6 weeks after radiotherapy. Of the approximately 29 treated patients, approximately 62% were male and around 38% were female, and a mean age of approximately 40 years was recorded. Before enrollment, patients had received standard therapy of radiotherapy alone, temozolomide alone, or radiochemotherapy with temozolomide; most received the combination. Six visits were used for peripheral blood collection: V03 (baseline), V05, V07, V10, V12 and V13. For exploratory analyses, fewer than 30 treated patients had longitudinal TCRB deep sequencing done wherever samples were available. Results and caveats for the whole study, not just this receptor: Pseudoprogression seemed to be unrelated to changes in the top peripheral T cell clonotypes found by TCRB sequencing. Selection of PBMC samples for TCRB deep sequencing was based on availability. Immune responses induced by the vaccine were seen in approximately 93% of patients across multiple MHC alleles. The authors noted that analyses of patient blood samples could not be reproduced because of sample limitations.

Concerning this clone itself: What this receptor recognizes is not known. Qualities for individual bases were not recorded, and no much larger clone is one base off.

Interpreted using the paper, the time point label stands for: week 11, during vaccination. Each vaccine dose, consisting of 300 ug of a 20-mer mutant IDH1 peptide in Montanide, was administered subcutaneously with topical imiquimod. All donors had newly diagnosed IDH1-mutant astrocytomas of WHO grade 3 or 4 that showed loss of nuclear ATRX. The samples were drawn from NOA16, a multicentre, single-arm, open-label phase I trial in Germany that tested a mutant IDH1 peptide vaccine in humans for the first time. The DNeasy Blood and Tissue Kit was used to extract genomic DNA from EDTA blood for TCRB sequencing. Library creation used the immunoSEQ multiplex PCR assay. Following the manufacturer's protocol, the hsTCRB Kit was used to amplify rearranged TCR beta chain sequences. TCRB libraries were sequenced on an Illumina MiSeq. The study's own analysis went as follows. The kit vendor's proprietary platform handled demultiplexing, trimming and gene mapping. The immuneACCESS repertoire file appears here via TCRdb, limited to in-frame rearrangements. These files lack a portion of the clones; in checked studies, under half of the deficit traces to unresolved V genes, and the cause of the others is not known. The DNA was the basis for D and trimming; V, J and clone size are from that table. This sample is represented by about 22,000 clones; just under 90% of them were singletons. The ten most abundant clones make up 4.5% to 6% of the sample.

Sequences LNHDA (CDR1) and SQIVND (CDR2) are obtained from the germline V gene (reference sequence). The CDR3 runs 14 residues from the cysteine to the phenylalanine. Just the 42-base CDR3 DNA is kept, in frame starting at base 1. V has 7 bases trimmed and J has 3 bases trimmed; junction bases matching no gene number 7. The V and J segments used are TRBV19 and TRBJ1-1; 8 bases in between match TRBD1. The material sequenced was PBMCs, taken from a glioma patient whose treatment included an IDH1 peptide vaccine. This TCR was recovered from a middle-aged woman with glioma. The nucleotides are TGTGCCAGTAATATCGGACAGGGCTACACTGAAGCTTTCTTT. Its translation is CASNIGQGYTEAFF.